A selection of T cell receptor beta chains follows, all from one sample in a study of blood T cells in healthy people across ages. TCRdb independently ran MiXCR on the 5' RACE reads; one entry per CDR3 protein. Of about a million distinct CDR3 sequences in the sample, 40% to 60% were seen once. Input material: blood. The receptors were gathered from a man aged 25-40 years in good health. Both conserved end residues are part of each CDR3. The order of the fields is clone size, V gene, J gene, D gene, CDR3 protein, CDR3 DNA. A D gene is named only where the DNA matches it firmly. Not every row has a clone size; where given, it reads once, few, many or a size class.

>NA|TRBV5-5|TRBJ2-5|TRBD1
CASSFNRGSVETQYF
TGTGCCAGCAGCTTTAACAGGGGATCCGTAGAGACCCAGTACTTC
>NA|TRBV11-2|TRBJ2-1|NA
CASSLEGQGTRDNEQFF
TGTGCCAGCAGCTTAGAGGGTCAGGGTACCCGTGACAATGAGCAGTTCTTC
>NA|TRBV3-1|TRBJ2-7|NA
CASSLALGGVTKSEQYF
TGTGCCAGCAGCCTGGCCCTCGGGGGAGTAACCAAAAGCGAGCAGTACTTC
>NA|TRBV7-2|TRBJ2-7|TRBD2
CASSPTGTIAYEQYF
TGTGCCAGCAGCCCCACCGGGACTATCGCCTACGAGCAGTACTTC
>NA|TRBV10-3|TRBJ1-1|NA
CAIRRGALREAFF
TGTGCCATCAGGAGGGGGGCCCTCCGTGAAGCTTTCTTT
>few|TRBV14|TRBJ1-1|NA
CASSQGRLMNTEAFF
TGTGCCAGCAGCCAGGGTAGGCTCATGAACACTGAAGCTTTCTTT
>NA|TRBV30|TRBJ1-4|NA
CATNRVLNEKLFF
TGTGCCACTAACAGAGTCCTTAATGAAAAACTGTTTTTT
>NA|TRBV6-1|TRBJ1-3|TRBD1
CAAISGTGTTIAGNTIYF
TGTGCCGCTATTTCCGGGACAGGCACAACTATTGCTGGAAACACCATATATTTT
>NA|TRBV12-3/TRBV12-4|TRBJ2-3|TRBD2
CASSPPSGPSTDTQYF
TGTGCCAGCAGCCCCCCTAGCGGACCTAGCACAGATACGCAGTATTTT
>NA|TRBV7-2|TRBJ2-7|NA
CASKPGAGGSYEQYF
TGTGCCAGCAAGCCCGGGGCAGGCGGAAGCTACGAGCAGTACTTC
>few|TRBV6-2/TRBV6-3|TRBJ2-3|NA
CASRPQGSTDTQYF
TGTGCCAGCAGGCCCCAGGGAAGTACAGATACGCAGTATTTT
>NA|TRBV28|TRBJ2-5|NA
CASSFAYQETQYF
TGTGCCAGCAGTTTTGCGTACCAAGAGACCCAGTACTTC
>NA|TRBV3-1|TRBJ2-7|NA
CASRDGPGYEQYF
TGTGCCAGCCGTGACGGACCGGGTTACGAGCAGTACTTC
>NA|TRBV30|TRBJ1-2|NA
CAWRGSTRVAGYTF
TGTGCCTGGAGGGGGTCCACTCGGGTCGCTGGCTACACCTTC
>few|TRBV7-9|TRBJ1-6|NA
CASSLPTGLGPLHF
TGTGCCAGCAGCCTCCCGACAGGACTTGGACCCCTCCACTTT
>NA|TRBV20-1|TRBJ2-5|TRBD2
CSARDRASGAQGETQYF
TGCAGTGCTAGAGATAGGGCTAGCGGGGCCCAAGGGGAGACCCAGTACTTC
>NA|TRBV20-1|TRBJ2-1|NA
CSATDRRNEQFF
TGCAGTGCTACTGACAGGAGAAATGAGCAGTTCTTC
>few|TRBV20-1|TRBJ2-3|TRBD2
CSASRRAGVDTQYF
TGCAGTGCCTCACGGCGAGCGGGGGTAGATACGCAGTATTTT
>NA|TRBV2|TRBJ2-7|NA
CASSDWGAYEQYF
TGTGCCAGCAGTGATTGGGGGGCCTACGAGCAGTACTTC